Listed here are 26 T cell receptor beta chains from one sample, sequenced in a study of T cells in Graves' hyperthyroidism and ophthalmopathy. Authors of the study amplified TCR beta CDR3 regions from RNA transcripts. A first-round RT-PCR of the TCR CDR3 used the HTBI primer set. Using its own MiXCR run on the multiplex PCR reads, TCRdb lists one record per CDR3 protein. The repertoire includes about 360,000 distinct CDR3 sequences, 15% to 17% of them detected once, and around 30% sits in the top ten. Material for sequencing was blood. These receptors were obtained from a woman aged 18-30 years with Graves' hyperthyroidism that later progressed to Graves' ophthalmopathy.

This clonotype was counted at least ten times. The chain carries TRBV20-1 and TRBJ2-3, with 9 bases fitting TRBD2. This CDR3 region has 15 residues. With 3 bases clipped from V and 7 bases from J, the junction kept 11 bases outside the gene matches. CDR1 is DFQATT and CDR2 is SNEGSKA in the germline V gene (reference sequence). The CDR3 sequence is CSARASGTRGYTQYF. The CDR3 nucleotides read TGCAGTGCTAGGGCTAGCGGGACGAGAGGATATACGCAGTATTTT.

This clonotype was seen repeatedly, ten times or more. The V and J genes are TRBV29-1 and TRBJ1-1; D gene unclear. With 6 bases removed from V and 0 bases from J, the gap between germline ends came to 11 bases. Germline values: CDR1 SQVTM, CDR2 ANQGSEA. The CDR3 extends over 13 amino acids. CDR3 sequence (DNA): TGCAGCGTCCAACAACTATTGAACACTGAAGCTTTCTTT. Encoded protein: CSVQQLLNTEAFF.

There are many counts of this clonotype. The rearrangement uses TRBV18 and TRBJ2-5; no clear D gene. The CDR3 is made up of 14 amino acids. CDR1 is KGHSH, CDR2 LQKENI, per germline. V shed 0 bases and J shed 1 base, with 6 bases lying between them. In DNA, the CDR3 is TGTGCCAGCTCACCACCCACAGTCCAAGAGACCCAGTACTTC. The encoded protein is CASSPPTVQETQYF.

This clonotype has just a few counts. The CDR3 DNA reads as TGTGCCAGCAGCTTAGATCCCCGGGAGTCTGGAAACACCATATATTTT. This gives the protein CASSLDPRESGNTIYF. This chain links TRBV11-2 with TRBJ1-3, with D hard to call. The CDR3 contains 16 residues. Trimming took off 0 bases at V and 1 base at J, with 10 bases between the two ends. CDR1 is SGHAT and CDR2 is FQNNGV in the germline V gene.

V is TRBV20-1 and J is TRBJ2-3; the match to TRBD2 covers 9 bases. The CDR3 spans 15 residues. After removal of 8 bases from V and 3 bases from J, the junction contained 12 bases not matched to a gene. CDR1 and CDR2 from the germline V gene are DFQATT and SNEGSKA (reference sequence). The CDR3 is CSPRHSGSGTDTQYF. The CDR3 DNA reads as TGCAGTCCCCGTCATAGCGGGAGTGGGACAGATACGCAGTATTTT.

This sequence joins TRBV4-2 and TRBJ1-2, with D possibly being TRBD1 (5 bases). The germline V gene has CDR1 LGHNA and CDR2 YNFKEQ. V was pared by 1 base and J by 6 bases, with 12 bases between. The CDR3 covers 14 residues. For the CDR3, the DNA is TGTGCCAGCAGCCAAGTATCCGGGACGGATGGCTACACCTTC. This gives the protein CASSQVSGTDGYTF.

This clonotype was recorded at least ten times. J is TRBJ2-7 and V is TRBV28, with 11 bases aligning to TRBD2. The germline CDR1 and CDR2 sequences are MDHEN and SYDVKM. The CDR3 totals 18 residues. Losses at the gene ends were 4 bases for V and 4 bases for J; bases not matched to a gene: 15. CDR3 region: CASSSTLLLAGARYEQYF. The CDR3 DNA is TGTGCCAGCAGTTCGACCCTCCTACTAGCGGGAGCGCGGTACGAGCAGTACTTC.

This clonotype has a handful of counts. CDR3 region: CASSSNSQETQYF. CDR3 in DNA: TGTGCCAGCAGTTCTAATAGTCAAGAGACCCAGTACTTC. This chain uses TRBV27 with TRBJ2-5, with D unclear. Germline CDR1 is MNHEY and CDR2 is SMNVEV (reference sequence). The CDR3 has 13 residues. The germline V and J ends were trimmed by 4 bases and 2 bases, with 8 bases remaining between them.

This clonotype was observed many times. The V and J genes are TRBV12-3 or TRBV12-4 and TRBJ1-6; perhaps TRBD1 as D (5 bases). Trimming stripped 3 bases from V and 13 bases from J, with 25 bases between. There are 17 residues in the CDR3. The CDR3 nucleotides read TGTGCCAGCAGTTTGGAGGGGACGCCCTTTAAGCTGGGGCCCCTCCACTTT. Translation: CASSLEGTPFKLGPLHF.

This clonotype occurred many times. This chain joins TRBV27 and TRBJ2-5; 8 bases are a match to TRBD1. This CDR3 has 15 residues. Germline CDR1 and CDR2: MNHEY and SMNVEV (reference sequence). With V trimmed by 5 bases and J by 4 bases, 9 bases remained unmatched. Here the CDR3 DNA reads TGTGCCAGCAGTCCCCACCGGACAGGGCCAGAGACCCAGTACTTC. Translated, it gives CASSPHRTGPETQYF.

This rearrangement joins TRBV18 to TRBJ1-5; the D is unclear. This CDR3 contains 13 residues. The germline CDR1 and CDR2 sequences are KGHSH and LQKENI. The V end was cut by 3 bases, the J end by 0 bases, with 3 bases between. CDR3: CASSPYSNQPQHF. In DNA, the CDR3 is TGTGCCAGCTCACCCTATAGCAATCAGCCCCAGCATTTT.

In its sample, this clonotype was seen a few times. V and J are TRBV19 and TRBJ2-1; D is ambiguous. Germline V gene data show CDR1 as LNHDA and CDR2 as SQIVND (reference sequence). Trimming stripped 4 bases from V and 8 bases from J, with 6 bases between. This CDR3 is 11 amino acids long. In DNA form, the CDR3 reads TGTGCCAGTAGTAATACCCATGAGCAGTTCTTC. Translation gives CASSNTHEQFF.

CDR3: CASSLRNSYEQYF. The CDR3 nucleotides read TGCGCCAGCAGCCTAAGGAATAGCTACGAGCAGTACTTC. The chain has TRBV4-1 and TRBJ2-7; D ambiguous. The CDR3 is made up of 13 amino acids. Germline V gives CDR1 MGHRA, CDR2 YSYEKL. V was clipped by 4 bases and J by 3 bases, with 10 bases between them.

This clonotype appeared a few times. The chain is built from TRBV12-3 or TRBV12-4 and TRBJ1-1; tentative D call: TRBD1 (5 bases). V shed 7 bases and J shed 0 bases, with 12 bases lying between them. The CDR3 consists of 14 residues. The CDR3 sequence is CASTSGGMNTEAFF. The CDR3, as DNA: TGTGCCAGCACCTCGGGGGGAATGAACACTGAAGCTTTCTTT.

This clonotype was seen many times. This chain links TRBV28 with TRBJ2-7, with D unclear. The CDR3 extends over 15 amino acids. Germline loops: CDR1 MDHEN, CDR2 SYDVKM. V gave up 5 bases and J gave up 0 bases, with 14 bases separating them. The CDR3: CASSDPPWSSYEQYF. The DNA for the CDR3 is TGTGCCAGCAGTGACCCCCCATGGAGCTCCTACGAGCAGTACTTC.

In this sample, this clonotype turned up many times. The chain couples TRBV9 to TRBJ2-1; D is perhaps TRBD2 (5 bases). CDR1 and CDR2 (germline): SGDLS, YYNGEE. Trimming pared 2 bases from V and 1 base from J, leaving 10 bases between. The CDR3 runs to 15 residues. The CDR3 sequence: CASSVDGNSYNEQFF. CDR3 bases: TGTGCCAGCAGCGTTGACGGGAATTCCTACAATGAGCAGTTCTTC.

This clonotype was found many times. The gene calls are TRBV30 and TRBJ2-1; D gene uncertain. Trimming removed 5 bases at V and 8 bases at J, with 22 bases between. Looked up from germline, CDR1 is GTSNPN and CDR2 is SVGIG (reference sequence). This CDR3 comprises 15 residues. The CDR3 sequence: CAWDRSLGLTYEQFF. The CDR3 DNA reads as TGTGCCTGGGACCGATCCCTTGGGCTTACATATGAGCAGTTCTTC.

The V and J genes are TRBV7-9 and TRBJ2-5, with TRBD2 identical over 12 bases. The CDR3 covers 19 residues. Germline V lookup: CDR1 SEHNR, CDR2 FQNEAQ (reference sequence). V was clipped by 4 bases and J by 4 bases; unmatched bases: 16. The CDR3 bases are TGTGCCAGCAGCTCCACAGGGGTACATGGACTAGCGGGAAGAGAGACCCAGTACTTC. Protein sequence: CASSSTGVHGLAGRETQYF.

This clonotype was seen ten or more times. This chain uses TRBV7-2 with TRBJ2-7; TRBD2 matches at 8 bases. Germline loops: CDR1 SGHTA, CDR2 FQGNSA. The ends lost 5 bases at V and 7 bases at J; junction bases unmatched: 10. The CDR3 consists of 14 residues. In DNA, the CDR3 is TGTGCCAGCAGCCCTAGGAGCGGGAGTTGGGAGCAGTACTTC. As protein: CASSPRSGSWEQYF.

This clonotype was found many times. This chain links TRBV20-1 with TRBJ2-1; D is undetermined. In germline, CDR1 is DFQATT, CDR2 SNEGSKA (reference sequence). CDR3 length equals 13 residues. The V gene lost 6 bases and the J gene lost 5 bases, with 14 bases spanning the gap. CDR3 in amino acids: CSAIHVGNNEQFF. The CDR3 DNA sequence: TGCAGTGCCATCCATGTGGGAAACAATGAGCAGTTCTTC.

The chain is built from TRBV3-1 and TRBJ2-4, with D possibly TRBD1 on 6 matching bases. Germline assignment: CDR1 LGHDT and CDR2 YNNKEL (reference sequence). The CDR3 totals 14 residues. V lost 3 bases and J lost 6, with 12 bases in between. The chain's CDR3 is CASSHGQQGNIQYF. The CDR3 nucleotides read TGTGCCAGCAGCCATGGACAGCAGGGAAACATTCAGTACTTC.

The table lists this clonotype with many counts. The chain recombines TRBV28 with TRBJ1-1; TRBD1 might be the D (5 bases). The length of the CDR3 is 15 residues. V was pared by 7 bases and J by 1 base, with 16 bases between. Germline lookup yields CDR1 MDHEN and CDR2 SYDVKM. CDR3 in amino acids: CASNYPGSPNTEAFF. The CDR3 DNA reads TGTGCCAGCAACTATCCAGGGTCCCCGAACACTGAAGCTTTCTTT. Full variable domain (remainder filled in from reference TRBV28 and TRBJ1-1): DVKVTQSSRYLVKRTGEKVFLECVQDMDHENMFWYRQDPGLGLRLIYFSYDVKMKEKGDIPEGYSVSREKKERFSLILESASTNQTSMYLCASNYPGSPNTEAFFGQGTRLTVV.

There are a few counts of this clonotype. This chain connects TRBV5-6 to TRBJ2-5, with D possibly matching TRBD1 (5 bases). Trimming removed 2 bases from V and 5 bases from J, with 16 bases in between. The CDR3 extends over 15 amino acids. Per germline, CDR1 SGHDT and CDR2 YYEEEE. In nucleotides, the CDR3 is TGTGCCAGCAGCTTCTCCAGGGCCCGTGTGGAGACCCAGTACTTC. Encoded protein: CASSFSRARVETQYF.

At least ten counts were recorded for this clonotype. The CDR3 DNA is TGTGCCACCAGTGATTTGGGCATAGCGGGAGCCGGCAATGAGCAGTTCTTC. Residues: CATSDLGIAGAGNEQFF. This sequence joins TRBV24-1 and TRBJ2-1; 9 nucleotides line up with TRBD2. CDR1 is KGHDR and CDR2 is SFDVKD in the germline V gene. The CDR3 has 17 amino acids. The junction had 8 bases not matched to a gene; V was cut back by 0 bases and J by 6 bases.

This clonotype was seen at least ten times. The chain is built from TRBV12-3 or TRBV12-4 and TRBJ2-1, with D possibly TRBD2 on 6 matching bases. There are 14 residues in the CDR3. Trimming cost V 3 bases and J 5 bases, with 11 bases left between them. The CDR3 DNA follows: TGTGCCAGCAGTTTGACGGCGGGGAACAATGAGCAGTTCTTC. It yields the protein CASSLTAGNNEQFF.

This clonotype was seen a handful of times. This chain links TRBV18 with TRBJ2-5, with D possibly being TRBD2 (6 bases). The CDR3 loop spans 13 amino acids. CDR1 and CDR2 from the germline V gene are KGHSH and LQKENI. Trimming removed 7 bases at V and 1 base at J, with 10 bases between. The CDR3 protein is CASFKGLQETQYF. CDR3 in DNA: TGTGCCAGCTTCAAGGGACTCCAAGAGACCCAGTACTTC.